The entry that follows covers one T cell receptor beta chain sequence. Assay: immunoSEQ multiplex PCR; the TCRdb copy retains only in-frame clones and omits some. This table holds around 260,000 clones, approximately 90% found once. CDR3 length equals 14 residues. From germline, CDR1 is SNHLY and CDR2 FYNNEI. V dropped 2 bases and J dropped 6 bases, with 11 bases sitting between them. The sample originates from a study of blood T cell repertoires in COVID-19. Study as a whole: The United States, Italy and Spain provided the acute and convalescent COVID-19 samples.

The chain has TRBV2 and TRBJ1-5, with D maybe TRBD1 (5 bases). The receptor was derived from a young woman with COVID-19, enrolled during active disease. Sequencing was carried out using peripheral blood. CDR3 residues: CASSEQGWGQPQHF. The CDR3 DNA follows: TGTGCCAGCAGTGAACAGGGATGGGGTCAGCCCCAGCATTTT.